These 25 T cell receptor beta chains were sequenced from one sample in a study of blood T cell repertoires in COVID-19. Some clones are missing from TCRdb's copy, which holds only in-frame ones; the method was immunoSEQ multiplex PCR. The data show 200,000 to 250,000 clones, around four fifths seen once. Material: PBMCs or T cells enriched from blood (not recorded which). These receptors came from a woman between 45 and 65 years old who had been exposed to COVID-19.

The V call is TRBV10-3, the J call TRBJ2-3; no firm D call. CDR3 length: 14 residues. Between the trimmed V and J ends, which lost 3 bases and 2 bases, there was a span of 9 bases. The germline CDR1 and CDR2 sequences are ENHRY and SYGVKD. The CDR3 region is CAISDRTFTDTQYF. The CDR3 region has the DNA TGTGCCATCAGTGACAGAACATTCACAGATACGCAGTATTTT.

The chain has TRBV18 and TRBJ2-7, with no clear D. V lost 2 bases to trimming and J lost 2 bases, with 4 bases between them. There are 12 residues in the CDR3. CDR1 KGHSH and CDR2 LQKENI come from the germline V gene. Written as DNA, the CDR3 is TGTGCCAGCTCACCAGGCCCCTACGAGCAGTACTTC. It encodes CASSPGPYEQYF.

The chain couples TRBV10-2 to TRBJ1-2; the match to TRBD1 covers 8 bases. The V and J ends lost 7 bases and 7 bases, in that order; junction bases with no gene match: 2. The length of the CDR3 is 11 residues. Germline V gives CDR1 WSHSY, CDR2 SAAADI. The CDR3 reads CASTDRVGYTF. The CDR3, as DNA: TGCGCCAGCACGGACAGGGTTGGCTACACCTTC.

V gene TRBV7-9 combines with J gene TRBJ2-5; 10 bases fit TRBD2. This CDR3 comprises 12 residues. CDR1 is SEHNR, CDR2 FQNEAQ, per germline (reference sequence). V was pared by 6 bases and J by 5 bases, with 0 bases of the junction left unmatched. The CDR3 bases are TGTGCCAGCAGTAGCGGGGGGGAGACCCAGTACTTC. The encoded protein is CASSSGGETQYF.

The chain has TRBV21-1 and TRBJ1-5. TRBV21-1 is a pseudogene segment. This CDR3 region has 17 residues. CDR3 protein: CASSKERRDSVNQPQHF. CDR3 DNA: TGTGCCAGCAGCAAAGAAAGGAGGGACTCGGTAAATCAGCCCCAGCATTTT.

This clone was seen more than once but under ten times. V gene TRBV2 combines with J gene TRBJ1-2; 9 bases are a match to TRBD1. Germline CDR1 reads SNHLY; CDR2 reads FYNNEI. V shed 5 bases and J 6 bases; nucleotides not matched to a gene: 7. The CDR3 is 14 residues long. For the CDR3, the DNA is TGTGCCAGCAGTTCAGGACAGGGGCTAAATGGCTACACCTTC. Protein sequence: CASSSGQGLNGYTF.

The chain carries TRBV3-1 (or the pseudogene TRBV3-2) and TRBJ2-5, with D possibly being TRBD1 (6 bases). Germline loops: CDR1 LGHDT, CDR2 YNNKEL (reference sequence). Trimming took off 4 bases at V and 6 bases at J, with 9 bases between the two ends. The CDR3 spans 12 residues. CDR3 coding DNA: TGTGCCAGCAGCCGAACAGGGAAGACCCAGTACTTC. It codes for CASSRTGKTQYF.

The chain links TRBV7-9 to TRBJ1-1, with D tentatively TRBD1 (5 bases). The germline gives CDR1 SEHNR, CDR2 FQNEAQ (reference sequence). CDR3 length equals 13 residues. Between the trimmed V and J ends, which lost 3 bases and 2 bases, there was a span of 7 bases. CDR3 bases: TGTGCCAGCAGCTTCGGGGGAAACACTGAAGCTTTCTTT. This translates into CASSFGGNTEAFF.

The chain has TRBV15 and TRBJ1-4, with no clear D. Germline V CDR1 and CDR2: LNHNV, YYDKDF (reference sequence). CDR3 size: 15 residues. The V and J ends lost 0 bases and 8 bases respectively, with 13 bases between them. The CDR3 sequence: CATSRDRRGSEKLFF. CDR3 DNA: TGTGCCACCAGCAGAGACCGTCGGGGTTCCGAAAAACTGTTTTTT. Using reference TRBV15 and TRBJ1-4 for the parts outside the CDR3, the full variable domain is DAMVIQNPRYQVTQFGKPVTLSCSQTLNHNVMYWYQQKSSQAPKLLFHYYDKDFNNEADTPDNFQSRRPNTSFCFLDIRSPGLGDTAMYLCATSRDRRGSEKLFFGSGTQLSVL.

V is TRBV11-2 and J is TRBJ1-5; no reliable D call. Trimming stripped 1 base from V and 16 bases from J, with 17 bases between. The V gene's germline CDR1 is SGHAT and CDR2 FQNNGV. CDR3 length: 13 amino acids. The CDR3 coding sequence is TGTGCCAGCAGCTTAGGTCCCCGCGCCCGATTCCATTTT. Protein product: CASSLGPRARFHF.

The rearrangement joins TRBV30 to TRBJ2-5; D is possibly TRBD1 (5 bases). V was trimmed by 2 bases and J by 1 base, leaving 11 bases between them. This CDR3 is 14 amino acids long. The V gene's germline CDR1 is GTSNPN and CDR2 SVGIG (reference sequence). In nucleotides, the CDR3 is TGTGCCTGGAGTAAGACAGACGCCCAAGAGACCCAGTACTTC. This translates into CAWSKTDAQETQYF.

This clone appeared a few times. The rearrangement uses TRBV30 and TRBJ2-1, with D maybe TRBD1 (5 bases). The CDR3 contains 15 residues. The V gene lost 5 bases and the J gene lost 5 bases, with 19 bases spanning the gap. From germline, CDR1 is GTSNPN and CDR2 SVGIG (reference sequence). CDR3 nucleotides: TGTGCCTGGGGTCAGGGATTGAAGGGCCACAATGAGCAGTTCTTC. This sequence encodes CAWGQGLKGHNEQFF.

The V gene is TRBV6-2 or TRBV6-3, the J gene TRBJ2-1; tentatively, D is TRBD2 (5 bases). Trimming shortened V by 2 bases and J by 0 bases, and 11 bases separated the two germline ends. The germline V gene encodes CDR1 MNHEY and CDR2 SVGEGT. This CDR3 spans 16 amino acids. CDR3 coding DNA: TGTGCCAGCAGTTACGCGGGCGCCAGCTCCTACAATGAGCAGTTCTTC. It translates to CASSYAGASSYNEQFF.

The genes are TRBV6-5 and TRBJ2-2, with 10 bases aligning to TRBD1. V gave up 8 bases and J gave up 6 bases; unmatched junction bases: 6. Germline values: CDR1 MNHEY, CDR2 SVGAGI. The CDR3 is made up of 14 amino acids. CDR3 sequence (DNA): TGTGCCAGCGTAATGGACAGGGGGTCCGGGGAGCTGTTTTTT. Translation gives CASVMDRGSGELFF.

In the case of this clone: The sample holds other DNA sequences that translate to the same CDR3. The chain combines TRBV9 with TRBJ1-1; no firm D call. Germline-derived CDR1 and CDR2 are SGDLS and YYNGEE. This CDR3 region has 13 residues. V dropped 0 bases and J dropped 5 bases, with 8 bases sitting between them. The CDR3 loop reads CASSVGGRTEAFF. The CDR3 nucleotides read TGTGCCAGCAGCGTAGGAGGGCGGACTGAAGCTTTCTTT.

The J gene is TRBJ1-2, the V gene TRBV4-2; 11 bases map to TRBD1. The CDR3 runs 17 residues. The junction had 4 bases not matched to a gene; V was cut back by 0 bases and J by 1 base. In germline, CDR1 is LGHNA, CDR2 YNFKEQ. CDR3 nucleotides: TGTGCCAGCAGCCAAGATCTGGGGACAGGGGGTAACTATGGCTACACCTTC. This translates into CASSQDLGTGGNYGYTF.

The chain combines TRBV6-2 or TRBV6-3 with TRBJ1-2; D call uncertain. The CDR3 sequence is 13 residues long. The germline V gene has CDR1 MNHEY and CDR2 SVGEGT. V gave up 2 bases and J gave up 0 bases, with 4 bases separating them. The CDR3 DNA reads as TGTGCCAGCAGTTACGCAGCTAACTATGGCTACACCTTC. It yields the protein CASSYAANYGYTF.

This chain joins TRBV5-5 and TRBJ2-3; 10 bases match TRBD1. Per germline, CDR1 SGHKS and CDR2 YYEKEE (reference sequence). The length of the CDR3 is 16 residues. V shed 4 bases, J shed 3 bases, and the junction held 8 bases outside the gene matches. CDR3 protein: CASSMGTGVATDTQYF. The DNA of the CDR3 is TGTGCCAGCAGCATGGGGACAGGGGTAGCGACAGATACGCAGTATTTT.

V gene TRBV21-1 combines with J gene TRBJ1-1; the tabulated D call, TRBD1, remains unverified against the DNA. TRBV21-1 is an annotated pseudogene. The CDR3 has 14 amino acids. The CDR3 nucleotides read TGTGCCAGCAGCGCCGGGACAGCGAACACTGAAGCTTTCTTT. It is translated as CASSAGTANTEAFF.

This chain links TRBV19 with TRBJ2-3; tentative D call: TRBD2 (6 bases). CDR3 length: 16 amino acids. The germline V and J ends were trimmed by 4 bases and 4 bases, with 18 bases remaining between them. Germline lookup yields CDR1 LNHDA and CDR2 SQIVND (reference sequence). In DNA form, the CDR3 reads TGTGCCAGTAGTACCCGGAACGGGGGTGGGGCAGATACGCAGTATTTT. Amino acid sequence: CASSTRNGGGADTQYF.

This chain uses TRBV12-3 or TRBV12-4 with TRBJ1-1; 8 bases map to TRBD1. V shed 2 bases, J shed 7 bases, and the junction held 3 bases outside the gene matches. CDR3 length: 13 residues. The CDR3 sequence is CASSLLGTGEAFF. The CDR3 bases are TGTGCCAGCAGTTTATTGGGGACAGGTGAAGCTTTCTTT.

This chain uses TRBV19 with TRBJ1-1; 8 nucleotides match TRBD1. The junction had 6 bases not matched to a gene; V was cut back by 2 bases and J by 1 base. Per the germline V gene, CDR1 is LNHDA and CDR2 is SQIVND (reference sequence). The CDR3 covers 16 residues. CDR3: CASSIQGAGGNTEAFF. The CDR3 coding sequence is TGTGCCAGTAGTATACAGGGGGCAGGGGGGAACACTGAAGCTTTCTTT.

This sequence joins TRBV5-1 and TRBJ1-1, with 7 bases fitting TRBD1. The J segment lost 3 bases and the V segment lost 6 bases, leaving 11 bases of the junction unmatched. The V gene's germline CDR1 is SGHRS and CDR2 YFSETQ. The CDR3 is made up of 15 amino acids. The CDR3 DNA follows: TGCGCCAGCACCCTCCCAGGGGGTAGGGACACTGAAGCTTTCTTT. Protein sequence: CASTLPGGRDTEAFF.

The chain uses TRBV10-1 and TRBJ2-7; D gene ambiguous. The V end lost 7 bases, the J end lost 0 bases, and 13 bases lay between the germline ends. CDR1 and CDR2 from the germline V gene are WNHNN and SYGVQD (reference sequence). This CDR3 comprises 14 residues. The CDR3 nucleotides read TGCGCCAGCATTTATCGGAAGCGCTCCTACGAGCAGTACTTC. It yields the protein CASIYRKRSYEQYF.

The chain employs TRBV6-2 or TRBV6-3 and TRBJ2-5, with 9 bases that match TRBD2. The V segment lost 4 bases and the J segment 5 bases; nucleotides outside the gene matches: 17. The CDR3 runs 18 residues. CDR1 MNHEY and CDR2 SVGEGT come from the germline V gene. CDR3 loop: CASSSSSGGQGLSETQYF. In DNA, the CDR3 is TGTGCCAGCAGTTCATCAAGCGGGGGGCAGGGACTTAGCGAGACCCAGTACTTC.